These 10 T cell receptor beta chains share one sample of origin, sequenced in a study of chemoradiotherapy in HPV16-positive cancers. Libraries were prepared by immunoSEQ multiplex PCR; TCRdb keeps only in-frame clonotypes and omits some of them. The profile shows roughly 15,000 clones, approximately 75% of them singletons. Sampling was performed from a patient who underwent chemoradiotherapy. The receptors originated from a human donor with HPV-associated anogenital cancer.

The chain has TRBV14 and TRBJ2-2, with 12 bases lining up with TRBD1. The V gene end was trimmed by 4 bases and the J gene end by 4 bases; junction bases not matched to a gene: 13. The germline gives CDR1 SGHDN, CDR2 FVKESK. The CDR3 totals 19 residues. The CDR3 region has the DNA TGTGCCAGCAGCCCAACCGGGACAGGGGGCGTTCGGGGCACCGGGGAGCTGTTTTTT. The encoded protein is CASSPTGTGGVRGTGELFF.

V gene TRBV6-6 combines with J gene TRBJ1-2; D is ambiguous. V was trimmed by 5 bases and J by 2 bases, leaving 9 bases between them. The CDR3 runs 13 residues. Germline V lookup: CDR1 MNHNY, CDR2 SVGAGI (reference sequence). The CDR3: CASSPSGNYGYTF. The CDR3 bases are TGTGCCAGCAGTCCCTCCGGGAACTATGGCTACACCTTC.

The chain joins TRBV5-6 to TRBJ2-7; 9 nucleotides agree with TRBD2. The CDR3 covers 15 residues. V was pared by 2 bases and J by 2 bases, with 5 bases of the junction left unmatched. Per germline, CDR1 SGHDT and CDR2 YYEEEE. The CDR3 DNA is TGTGCCAGCAGCTTAGTTGCTAGCGGGGCCTACGAGCAGTACTTC. The encoded protein is CASSLVASGAYEQYF.

This clone was seen more than once but under ten times. V is TRBV25-1 and J is TRBJ1-4, with a possible D match to TRBD1 (6 bases). The CDR3 has 13 residues. CDR1 is MGHDK and CDR2 is SYGVNS in the germline V gene. The germline V and J ends were trimmed by 7 bases and 5 bases, with 11 bases remaining between them. For the CDR3, the DNA is TGTGCCAGCATGGGGCAGGGGAATGAAAAACTGTTTTTT. It specifies CASMGQGNEKLFF.

This chain uses TRBV30 with TRBJ1-5; a possible D gene is TRBD1 (5 bases). V lost 4 bases and J 1 base, leaving 20 bases between the germline ends. Germline lookup yields CDR1 GTSNPN and CDR2 SVGIG (reference sequence). This CDR3 has 17 residues. The CDR3 here is CAWNTGGSLRSNQPQHF. The CDR3 coding sequence is TGTGCCTGGAACACGGGGGGGAGTCTGAGAAGCAATCAGCCCCAGCATTTT.

The J gene is TRBJ1-2, the V gene TRBV7-2, with D unresolved. Per germline, CDR1 SGHTA and CDR2 FQGNSA. CDR3 size: 12 residues. V dropped 5 bases and J dropped 8 bases, with 12 bases sitting between them. The CDR3 nucleotides read TGTGCCAGCAGCCTCGGCATGGGAGGCTACACCTTC. Its translation: CASSLGMGGYTF.

J is TRBJ2-5 and V is TRBV5-1; TRBD2 matches at 7 bases. V shed 4 bases and J 3 bases; nucleotides not matched to a gene: 9. Germline V gene sequence: CDR1 SGHRS, CDR2 YFSETQ. The CDR3 totals 15 residues. DNA for the CDR3: TGCGCCAGCAGCCGGACTAGTCCCTCTGAAGAGACCCAGTACTTC. Translating it yields CASSRTSPSEETQYF.

Only a few counts were recorded for this clone. The chain has TRBV5-1 and TRBJ2-2; the D gene is possibly TRBD1 (7 bases). Germline-derived CDR1 and CDR2 are SGHRS and YFSETQ. The CDR3 loop spans 14 amino acids. V was pared by 5 bases and J by 4 bases, with 12 bases between. This chain's CDR3 is CASRPGGSTGELFF. The CDR3 bases are TGCGCCAGCAGACCAGGGGGGTCCACCGGGGAGCTGTTTTTT.

The rearrangement joins TRBV6-5 to TRBJ1-6; maybe TRBD1 (5 bases). Trimming removed 5 bases from V and 13 bases from J, with 18 bases in between. This CDR3 region has 14 residues. Per germline, CDR1 MNHEY and CDR2 SVGAGI. The CDR3 region has the DNA TGTGCCAGCAGTACCCGGGACGCGCGTATGCCCCTCCACTTT. Translated, it gives CASSTRDARMPLHF.

This clone was observed a few times. V gene TRBV7-9 combines with J gene TRBJ1-2; D unresolved. The CDR3 spans 16 residues. Germline CDR1 reads SEHNR; CDR2 reads FQNEAQ (reference sequence). V was cut by 4 bases and J by 0 bases, with 15 bases left in between. The CDR3 region has the DNA TGTGCCAGCAGCTACGTCGGAGGGCGGGCTAACTATGGCTACACCTTC. Its protein product is CASSYVGGRANYGYTF.